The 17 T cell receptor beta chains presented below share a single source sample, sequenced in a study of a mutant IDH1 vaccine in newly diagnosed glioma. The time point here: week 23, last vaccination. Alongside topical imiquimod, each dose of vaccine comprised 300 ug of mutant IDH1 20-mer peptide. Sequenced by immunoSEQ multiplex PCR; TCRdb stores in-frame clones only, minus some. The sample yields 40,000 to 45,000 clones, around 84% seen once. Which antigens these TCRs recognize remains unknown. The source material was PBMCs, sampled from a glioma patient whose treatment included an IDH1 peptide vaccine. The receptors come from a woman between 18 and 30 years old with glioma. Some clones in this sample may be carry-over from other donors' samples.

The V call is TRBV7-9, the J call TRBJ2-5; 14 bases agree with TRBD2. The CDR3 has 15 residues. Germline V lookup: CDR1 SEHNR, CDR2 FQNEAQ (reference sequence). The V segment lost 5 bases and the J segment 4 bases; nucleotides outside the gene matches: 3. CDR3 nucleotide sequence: TGTGCCAGCAGCCATGGACTAGCGGGGGGAGAGACCCAGTACTTC. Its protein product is CASSHGLAGGETQYF.

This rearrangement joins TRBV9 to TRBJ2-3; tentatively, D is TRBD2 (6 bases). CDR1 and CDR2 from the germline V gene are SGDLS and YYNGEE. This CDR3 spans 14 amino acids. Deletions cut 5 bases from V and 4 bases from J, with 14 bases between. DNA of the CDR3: TGTGCCAGCAGTACTAGCCTAACGGCAGATACGCAGTATTTT. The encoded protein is CASSTSLTADTQYF.

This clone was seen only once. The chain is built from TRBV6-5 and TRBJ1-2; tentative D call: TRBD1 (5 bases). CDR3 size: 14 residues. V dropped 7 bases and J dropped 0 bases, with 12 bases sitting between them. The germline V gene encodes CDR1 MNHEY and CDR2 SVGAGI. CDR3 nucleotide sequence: TGTGCCAGCAAGAGTTCGGGGGCTAACTATGGCTACACCTTC. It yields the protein CASKSSGANYGYTF.

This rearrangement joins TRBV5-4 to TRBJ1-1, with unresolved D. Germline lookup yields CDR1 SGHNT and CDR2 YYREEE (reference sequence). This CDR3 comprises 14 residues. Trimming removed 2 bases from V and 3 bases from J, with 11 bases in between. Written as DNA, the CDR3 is TGTGCCAGCAGCTTTGAACTTGGGGACACTGAAGCTTTCTTT. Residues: CASSFELGDTEAFF.

CDR3 in DNA: TGTGCCAGCAGCTTAGATGGGACAGGGAGGGATGAAAAACTGTTTTTT. Translation gives CASSLDGTGRDEKLFF. V and J are TRBV7-2 and TRBJ1-4; 9 bases line up with TRBD1. The CDR3 runs 16 residues. V was clipped by 1 base and J by 6 bases; unmatched bases: 6. Germline V gives CDR1 SGHTA, CDR2 FQGNSA.

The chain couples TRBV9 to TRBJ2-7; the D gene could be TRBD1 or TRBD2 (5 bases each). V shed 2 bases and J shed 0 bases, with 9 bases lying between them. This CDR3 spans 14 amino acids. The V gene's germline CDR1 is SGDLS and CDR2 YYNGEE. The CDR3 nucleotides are TGTGCCAGCAGCGTGGGGACGGTCTCCTACGAGCAGTACTTC. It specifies CASSVGTVSYEQYF.

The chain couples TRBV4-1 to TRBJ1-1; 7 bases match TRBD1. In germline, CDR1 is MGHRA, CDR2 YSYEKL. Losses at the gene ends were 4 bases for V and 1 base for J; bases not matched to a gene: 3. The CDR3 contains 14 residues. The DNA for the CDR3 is TGCGCCAGCAGCCCGACAGGGAGGAACACTGAAGCTTTCTTT. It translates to CASSPTGRNTEAFF.

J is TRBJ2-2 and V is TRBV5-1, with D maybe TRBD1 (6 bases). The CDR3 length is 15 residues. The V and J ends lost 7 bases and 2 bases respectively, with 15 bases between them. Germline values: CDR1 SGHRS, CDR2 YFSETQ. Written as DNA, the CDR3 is TGCGCCAGCCACTTGACAGGAATCAACACCGGGGAGCTGTTTTTT. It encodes CASHLTGINTGELFF.

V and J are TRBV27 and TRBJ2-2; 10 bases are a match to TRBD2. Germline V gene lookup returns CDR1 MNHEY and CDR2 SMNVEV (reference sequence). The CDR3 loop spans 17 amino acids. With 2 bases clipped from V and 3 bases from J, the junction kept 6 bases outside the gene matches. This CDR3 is CASSLISGRVYTGELFF. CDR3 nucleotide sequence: TGTGCCAGCAGTTTAATCAGCGGGAGGGTGTACACCGGGGAGCTGTTTTTT.

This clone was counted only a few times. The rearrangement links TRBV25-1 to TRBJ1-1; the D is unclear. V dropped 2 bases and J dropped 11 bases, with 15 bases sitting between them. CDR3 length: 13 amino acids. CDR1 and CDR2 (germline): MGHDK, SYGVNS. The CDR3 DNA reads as TGTGCCAGCAGTGAAGGTACAGACCCCGGGGCTTTCTTT. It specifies CASSEGTDPGAFF.

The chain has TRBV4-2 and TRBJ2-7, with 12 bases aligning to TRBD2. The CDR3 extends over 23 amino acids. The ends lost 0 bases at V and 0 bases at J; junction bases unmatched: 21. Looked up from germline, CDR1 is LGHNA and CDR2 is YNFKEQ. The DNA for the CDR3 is TGTGCCAGCAGCCAAGAGGACGGTGCTGGCACTACGACTAGCGGGGGATCCTCCTACGAGCAGTACTTC. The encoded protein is CASSQEDGAGTTTSGGSSYEQYF.

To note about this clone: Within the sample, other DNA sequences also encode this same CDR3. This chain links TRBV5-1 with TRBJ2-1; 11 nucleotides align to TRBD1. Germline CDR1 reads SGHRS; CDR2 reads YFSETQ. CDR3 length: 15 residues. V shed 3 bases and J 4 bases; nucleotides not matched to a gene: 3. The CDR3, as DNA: TGCGCCAGCAGCTCCGGACAGGGGGCTTACAATGAGCAGTTCTTC. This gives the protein CASSSGQGAYNEQFF. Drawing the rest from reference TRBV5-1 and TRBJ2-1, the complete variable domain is KAGVTQTPRYLIKTRGQQVTLSCSPISGHRSVSWYQQTPGQGLQFLFEYFSETQRNKGNFPGRFSGRQFSNSRSEMNVSTLELGDSALYLCASSSGQGAYNEQFFGPGTRLTVL.

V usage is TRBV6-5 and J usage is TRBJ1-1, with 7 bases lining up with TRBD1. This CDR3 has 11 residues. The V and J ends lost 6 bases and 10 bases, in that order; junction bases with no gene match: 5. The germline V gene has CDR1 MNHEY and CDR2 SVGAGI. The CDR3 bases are TGTGCCAGCAGAAACAGGGGAAGAGCTTTCTTT. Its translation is CASRNRGRAFF.

CDR3 region: CASSGGRGYGYTF. In nucleotides, the CDR3 is TGTGCCAGCAGCGGTGGCAGGGGCTATGGCTACACCTTC. V is TRBV14 and J is TRBJ1-2, with a weak D call TRBD1 (6 bases). The V end lost 5 bases, the J end lost 4 bases, and 11 bases lay between the germline ends. Germline loops: CDR1 SGHDN, CDR2 FVKESK. The CDR3 is 13 residues long. The full variable domain, completed using reference TRBV14 and TRBJ1-2, is EAGVTQFPSHSVIEKGQTVTLRCDPISGHDNLYWYRRVMGKEIKFLLHFVKESKQDESGMPNNRFLAERTGGTYSTLKVQPAELEDSGVYFCASSGGRGYGYTFGSGTRLTVV.

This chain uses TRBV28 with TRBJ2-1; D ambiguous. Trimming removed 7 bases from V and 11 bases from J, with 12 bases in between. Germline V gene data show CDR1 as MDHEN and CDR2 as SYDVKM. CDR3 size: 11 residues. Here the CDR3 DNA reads TGTGCCAGCACCTCCCCCCACCAGCAGTTCTTC. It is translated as CASTSPHQQFF.

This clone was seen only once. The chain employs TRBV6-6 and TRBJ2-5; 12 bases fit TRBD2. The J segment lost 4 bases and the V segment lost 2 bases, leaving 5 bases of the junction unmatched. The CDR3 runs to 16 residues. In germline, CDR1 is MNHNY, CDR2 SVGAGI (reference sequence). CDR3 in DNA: TGTGCCAGCAGTTACCCGGGACTAGCGGGCTTAGAGACCCAGTACTTC. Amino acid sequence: CASSYPGLAGLETQYF.

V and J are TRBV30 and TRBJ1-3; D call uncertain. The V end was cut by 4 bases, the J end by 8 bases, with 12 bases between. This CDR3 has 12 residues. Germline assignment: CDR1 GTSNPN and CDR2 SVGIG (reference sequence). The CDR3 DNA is TGTGCCTGGACAGTCTCGGTCGACACCATATATTTT. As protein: CAWTVSVDTIYF.